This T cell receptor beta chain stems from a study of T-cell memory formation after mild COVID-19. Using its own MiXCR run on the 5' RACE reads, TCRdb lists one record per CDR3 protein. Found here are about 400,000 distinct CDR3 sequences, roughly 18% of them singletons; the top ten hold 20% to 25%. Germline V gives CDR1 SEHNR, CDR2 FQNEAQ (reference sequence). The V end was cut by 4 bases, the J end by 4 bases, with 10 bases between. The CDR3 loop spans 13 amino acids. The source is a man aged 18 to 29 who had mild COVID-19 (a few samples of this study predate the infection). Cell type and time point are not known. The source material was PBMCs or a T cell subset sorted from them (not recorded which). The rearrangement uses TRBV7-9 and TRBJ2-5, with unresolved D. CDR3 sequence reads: CASSSVVGETQYF. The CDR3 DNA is TGTGCCAGCAGCTCAGTAGTGGGAGAGACCCAGTACTTC. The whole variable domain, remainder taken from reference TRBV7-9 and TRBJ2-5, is DTGVSQNPRHKITKRGQNVTFRCDPISEHNRLYWYRQTLGQGPEFLTYFQNEAQLEKSRLLSDRFSAERPKGSFSTLEIQRTEQGDSAMYLCASSSVVGETQYFGPGTRLLVL.